The rows below give T cell receptor beta chains drawn from one sample of a study of T cell repertoires in cytomegalovirus infection. These receptors' antigens are unknown. Using its own MiXCR run on the reads, TCRdb lists one record per CDR3 protein. The data hold about 220,000 distinct CDR3 sequences, with 35% to 40% observed a single time. Sequencing was performed on CD8+ T cells from cultured PBMCs, taken from culture after CMV antigen stimulation. The receptor set was obtained from a human donor in good health (CMV status not recorded). Some clones in this sample may be carry-over from other donors' samples. Both conserved end residues are part of each CDR3. The D gene is left open where the match is weak. Size is stated for part of the rows, as once, few or many counts, or as a class when the clone is expanded.

abundance: NA; d_gene: TRBD2; j_gene: TRBJ2-3; v_gene: TRBV27; CDR3nt: TGTGCCAGCAGTTTATTGGCACAGCGGGACTACAGCACAGATACGCAGTATTTT; CDR3aa: CASSLLAQRDYSTDTQYF
abundance: NA; d_gene: TRBD1; j_gene: TRBJ2-7; v_gene: TRBV29-1; CDR3nt: TGCAGCGTTGAGACAGGGAAAACCTACGAGCAGTACTTC; CDR3aa: CSVETGKTYEQYF
abundance: NA; d_gene: TRBD2; j_gene: TRBJ2-3; v_gene: TRBV9; CDR3nt: TGTGCCAGAAGCTCCGGGAGGAGCGCCCCTCGCACAGATACGCCGTATTTT; CDR3aa: CARSSGRSAPRTDTPYF
abundance: NA; d_gene: TRBD2; j_gene: TRBJ2-1; v_gene: TRBV5-1; CDR3nt: TGCGCCAGCAGCTCCCGACTAGCGTCCTACAATGAGCAGTTCTTC; CDR3aa: CASSSRLASYNEQFF
abundance: NA; d_gene: NA; j_gene: TRBJ2-2; v_gene: TRBV7-8; CDR3nt: TGTGCCAGCAGCCCTTATGTCAGAAGCACCGGGGAGCTGTTTTTT; CDR3aa: CASSPYVRSTGELFF
abundance: few; d_gene: NA; j_gene: TRBJ1-5; v_gene: TRBV19; CDR3nt: TGTGCCAGTAGTATAGATGGGACTCCAGGGTATAGCAATCAGCCCCAGCATTTT; CDR3aa: CASSIDGTPGYSNQPQHF
abundance: NA; d_gene: NA; j_gene: TRBJ1-2; v_gene: TRBV28; CDR3nt: TGTGCCAGCAGCTCTCAACTCGGTGGGGACCGCTATGGCTACACCTTC; CDR3aa: CASSSQLGGDRYGYTF
abundance: NA; d_gene: NA; j_gene: TRBJ1-2; v_gene: TRBV28; CDR3nt: TGTGCCAGCAGTCCCCTTTGGGCGGCGGGACAAGAAGTTTCCGAGGAGTTCGGCTATGGCTACACCTTC; CDR3aa: CASSPLWAAGQEVSEEFGYGYTF
abundance: NA; d_gene: NA; j_gene: TRBJ1-4; v_gene: TRBV2; CDR3nt: TGTGCCAGCAGTGAAGCGCTCGGACAACCTGTCTTT; CDR3aa: CASSEALGQPVF
abundance: few; d_gene: NA; j_gene: TRBJ1-5; v_gene: TRBV2; CDR3nt: TGTGCCAGCAGTGAAGTGGGTCAGGGCTTCAATCAGCCCCAGCATTTT; CDR3aa: CASSEVGQGFNQPQHF
abundance: few; d_gene: TRBD1; j_gene: TRBJ2-5; v_gene: TRBV9; CDR3nt: TGTGCCAGCAGCCCAAAGGACAGGGGGCGCATGGAGACCCAGTACTTC; CDR3aa: CASSPKDRGRMETQYF
abundance: NA; d_gene: NA; j_gene: TRBJ2-2; v_gene: TRBV7-9; CDR3nt: TGTGCCAGCAGCTCGCTCCCCGGGCGCGAGAACACCGGGGAGCTGTTTTTT; CDR3aa: CASSSLPGRENTGELFF
abundance: NA; d_gene: NA; j_gene: TRBJ1-6; v_gene: TRBV7-9; CDR3nt: TGTGCCAGCAGCTTCATTCCGGGAAATTCACCCCTCCACTTT; CDR3aa: CASSFIPGNSPLHF
abundance: NA; d_gene: NA; j_gene: TRBJ2-3; v_gene: TRBV5-5; CDR3nt: TGTGCCAGCAGCTTCCCAAGGACGGCGAGCACAGATACGCAGTATTTT; CDR3aa: CASSFPRTASTDTQYF
abundance: few; d_gene: NA; j_gene: TRBJ1-2; v_gene: TRBV12-3/TRBV12-4; CDR3nt: TGTGCCAGCAGCCATTTCCCCGGGACGGAGAATCCTAACTATGGCTACACCTTC; CDR3aa: CASSHFPGTENPNYGYTF
abundance: NA; d_gene: NA; j_gene: TRBJ2-6; v_gene: TRBV2; CDR3nt: TGTGCCAGCAGTGCAGGGGCTGGGGCCAACGTCCTGACTTTC; CDR3aa: CASSAGAGANVLTF
abundance: NA; d_gene: TRBD2; j_gene: TRBJ2-3; v_gene: TRBV6-5; CDR3nt: TGTGCCAGCAGTTACTCAGGACTAGCGGGGGGGCCAGTTGGCACAGATACGCAGTATTTT; CDR3aa: CASSYSGLAGGPVGTDTQYF
abundance: NA; d_gene: NA; j_gene: TRBJ2-4; v_gene: TRBV10-3; CDR3nt: TGTGCCATCAGTGAAGACTGGGACATTCAGTACTTC; CDR3aa: CAISEDWDIQYF
abundance: few; d_gene: NA; j_gene: TRBJ1-6; v_gene: TRBV7-8; CDR3nt: TGTGCCAGCAGCTTAGCTATCGGGGTGAGCTCCTATAATTCACCCCTCCACTTT; CDR3aa: CASSLAIGVSSYNSPLHF
abundance: many; d_gene: NA; j_gene: TRBJ2-5; v_gene: TRBV7-2; CDR3nt: TGTGCCAGCAGCTCCGGACTTTCCCGGGAGACCCAGTACTTC; CDR3aa: CASSSGLSRETQYF
abundance: NA; d_gene: NA; j_gene: TRBJ1-3; v_gene: TRBV7-6; CDR3nt: TGTGCCAGCAGCTTAGAGGAGGGGGCTGGAAACACCATATATTTT; CDR3aa: CASSLEEGAGNTIYF
abundance: NA; d_gene: NA; j_gene: TRBJ2-7; v_gene: TRBV28; CDR3nt: TGTGCCAGCAGTCCCAGCCCGGTCGGCTACGAGCAGTACTTC; CDR3aa: CASSPSPVGYEQYF
abundance: few; d_gene: NA; j_gene: TRBJ1-2; v_gene: TRBV12-3/TRBV12-4; CDR3nt: TGTGCCAGCACCTTCACCGGGAGGGATATTTATGGCTACACCTTC; CDR3aa: CASTFTGRDIYGYTF
abundance: few; d_gene: TRBD2; j_gene: TRBJ2-7; v_gene: TRBV9; CDR3nt: TGTGCCAGCAGCCTGACTAGCGACCCTACCTACGAGCAGTACTTC; CDR3aa: CASSLTSDPTYEQYF
abundance: NA; d_gene: NA; j_gene: TRBJ2-3; v_gene: TRBV11-3; CDR3nt: TGTGCCAGCAGCTTAGATGGTACGAGGGCAGATACGCAGTATTTT; CDR3aa: CASSLDGTRADTQYF
abundance: few; d_gene: NA; j_gene: TRBJ2-1; v_gene: TRBV27; CDR3nt: TGTGCCAGCAGTGTGACCGAGGAGGGGTACAATGAGCAGTTCTTC; CDR3aa: CASSVTEEGYNEQFF
abundance: NA; d_gene: TRBD1; j_gene: TRBJ2-7; v_gene: TRBV28; CDR3nt: TGTGCCAGCCACCCAGGACAGGAGGTTCCCGAGCAGTACTTC; CDR3aa: CASHPGQEVPEQYF
abundance: NA; d_gene: NA; j_gene: TRBJ1-5; v_gene: TRBV4-1; CDR3nt: TGCGCCAGCAGCCCTAGCGGGACACCCTATCAGCCCCAGCATTTT; CDR3aa: CASSPSGTPYQPQHF
abundance: many; d_gene: TRBD2; j_gene: TRBJ2-2; v_gene: TRBV7-3; CDR3nt: TGTGCCAGCAGCCCTAGCGGGAGGGGATCGGGGGAGCTGTTTTTT; CDR3aa: CASSPSGRGSGELFF
abundance: few; d_gene: NA; j_gene: TRBJ2-6; v_gene: TRBV5-1; CDR3nt: TGCGCCAGCAGCTTGGTCCCCTTTCTCTCTGGGGCCAACGTCCTGACTTTC; CDR3aa: CASSLVPFLSGANVLTF
abundance: NA; d_gene: NA; j_gene: TRBJ2-1; v_gene: TRBV19; CDR3nt: TGTGCCAGTAGTATAGAAGAGGCGGTACCGTACAATGAGCAGTTCTTC; CDR3aa: CASSIEEAVPYNEQFF
abundance: NA; d_gene: TRBD2; j_gene: TRBJ2-1; v_gene: TRBV7-4; CDR3nt: TGTGCCAGCAGCCGTGCTAGCGGGGGGGCCAGAAATGAGCAGTTCTTC; CDR3aa: CASSRASGGARNEQFF
abundance: few; d_gene: NA; j_gene: TRBJ1-2; v_gene: TRBV12-3/TRBV12-4; CDR3nt: TGTGCCAGCAGTTTGGACGGGGAAGGCTACACCTTC; CDR3aa: CASSLDGEGYTF
abundance: few; d_gene: TRBD2; j_gene: TRBJ2-1; v_gene: TRBV12-3/TRBV12-4; CDR3nt: TGTGCCAGCAGTTCTACCGGACTAGCGGGAGGGACCCTGGGGAGTGAGCAGTTCTTC; CDR3aa: CASSSTGLAGGTLGSEQFF
abundance: NA; d_gene: NA; j_gene: TRBJ2-1; v_gene: TRBV11-2; CDR3nt: TGTGCCAGCAGAAAGGACCCCCCGAGGGATGAGCAGTTCTTC; CDR3aa: CASRKDPPRDEQFF
abundance: few; d_gene: TRBD1; j_gene: TRBJ2-5; v_gene: TRBV5-6; CDR3nt: TGTGCCAGCAGCTCCTCCGGGACAGGGGGGAGAATGTACCAAGAGACCCAGTACTTC; CDR3aa: CASSSSGTGGRMYQETQYF
abundance: NA; d_gene: TRBD2; j_gene: TRBJ2-5; v_gene: TRBV11-2; CDR3nt: TGTGCCAGCGGGGAGCAGCTTGTGGCTAGCGGCCAAGAGACCCAGTACTTC; CDR3aa: CASGEQLVASGQETQYF
abundance: NA; d_gene: TRBD1; j_gene: TRBJ2-5; v_gene: TRBV27; CDR3nt: TGTGCCAGAAACCGTGGACAGGGTCTACGAGAGACCCAGTACTTC; CDR3aa: CARNRGQGLRETQYF
abundance: NA; d_gene: NA; j_gene: TRBJ1-2; v_gene: TRBV12-3/TRBV12-4; CDR3nt: TGTGCCAGCAGCCTTAACGTCCCGGACACCCGCTATGGCTACACCTTC; CDR3aa: CASSLNVPDTRYGYTF